This T cell receptor beta chain was observed in a study of blood T cells in healthy people across ages. Whole-study findings and limits: Per million T cells, TCR beta diversity dropped about linearly as age rose. Bulk PBMC profiling left naive and antigen-experienced comparisons inconclusive. Diversity of TCR beta correlated strongly with naive T cell percentage. No one knew whether donors had CMV, which possibly confounded expanded clonotype changes.

Alongside a J-beta primer mix, a sample-barcoded 5' primer served in a second PCR lasting roughly 6 to 12 cycles. One entry per CDR3 protein, called by TCRdb with MiXCR from the 5' RACE reads. The table lists 1.5 million to 2 million distinct CDR3 sequences, approximately 50% of them singletons. J lost 2 bases, V lost 4 bases, and 7 bases had no gene match. The germline V gene has CDR1 SGHRS and CDR2 YFSETQ. The CDR3 has 15 residues. This clonotype has only a few counts. The antigen is not known. Material for sequencing was blood. The V gene is TRBV5-1, the J gene TRBJ2-3; 7 bases line up with TRBD2. This clonotype originated in a woman aged 40-49 years in good health. In nucleotides, the CDR3 is TGCGCCAGCAGCCCGGGGACTATTTTCACAGATACGCAGTATTTT. It encodes CASSPGTIFTDTQYF. The full variable domain, with the rest looked up from reference TRBV5-1 and TRBJ2-3, is KAGVTQTPRYLIKTRGQQVTLSCSPISGHRSVSWYQQTPGQGLQFLFEYFSETQRNKGNFPGRFSGRQFSNSRSEMNVSTLELGDSALYLCASSPGTIFTDTQYFGPGTRLTVL.